Given below is one T cell receptor (beta chain) in context. What it binds is unknown. The entry originates in a study of a mutant IDH1 vaccine in newly diagnosed glioma. The overall study: Eight vaccinations were given in weeks 1, 3, 5, 7, 11, 15, 19 and 23. The treated population exhibited a male proportion of roughly 60%, a female proportion of about 38%, and a mean age of about 40 years. Most patients had radiochemotherapy with temozolomide before enrollment; others had one alone.

Libraries were prepared by immunoSEQ multiplex PCR; TCRdb keeps only in-frame clonotypes and omits some of them. The data contain about 130,000 clones, 80% of them singletons. The germline V gene has CDR1 SGHTS and CDR2 YDEGEE. The CDR3 contains 14 residues. Unmatched junction bases numbered 3, after V lost 0 bases and J lost 4 bases. Time point: week 11, during vaccination. Each dose delivered 300 ug of mutant IDH1 20-mer peptide subcutaneously with imiquimod. The sample in question was PBMCs, obtained from a glioma patient whose treatment included an IDH1 peptide vaccine. The rearrangement links TRBV5-8 to TRBJ2-7; 8 nucleotides line up with TRBD1. The receptor was isolated from a man aged 40-49 years with glioma. CDR3 region: CASSLGQGWYEQYF. The CDR3 DNA follows: TGTGCCAGCAGCTTGGGACAGGGGTGGTACGAGCAGTACTTC.